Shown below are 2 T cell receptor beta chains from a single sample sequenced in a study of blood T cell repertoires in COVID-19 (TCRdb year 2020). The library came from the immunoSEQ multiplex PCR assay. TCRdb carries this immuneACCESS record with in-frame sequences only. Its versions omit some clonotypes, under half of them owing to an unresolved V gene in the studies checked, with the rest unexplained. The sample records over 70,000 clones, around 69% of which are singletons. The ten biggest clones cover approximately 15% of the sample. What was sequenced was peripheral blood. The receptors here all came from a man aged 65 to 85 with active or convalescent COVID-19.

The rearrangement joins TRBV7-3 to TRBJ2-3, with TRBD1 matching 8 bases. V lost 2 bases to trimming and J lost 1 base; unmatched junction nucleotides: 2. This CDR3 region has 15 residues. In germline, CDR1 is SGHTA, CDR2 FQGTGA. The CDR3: CASSLQGARTDTQYF. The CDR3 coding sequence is TGTGCCAGCAGCTTACAGGGGGCCCGCACAGATACGCAGTATTTT.

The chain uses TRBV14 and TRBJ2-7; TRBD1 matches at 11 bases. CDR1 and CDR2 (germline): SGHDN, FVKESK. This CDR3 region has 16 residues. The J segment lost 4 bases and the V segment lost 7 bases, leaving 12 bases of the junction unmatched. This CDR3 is CASTPLGDRGVYEQYF. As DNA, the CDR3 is TGTGCCAGCACCCCGCTCGGGGACAGGGGGGTTTACGAGCAGTACTTC.